The rows below give T cell receptor beta chains drawn from one sample of a study of T-cell memory formation after mild COVID-19. TCRdb fed the 5' RACE reads into MiXCR, producing one record per CDR3 protein. The sample lists about 130,000 distinct CDR3 sequences, about 15% occurring once. The material sequenced was PBMCs or a T cell subset sorted from them (not recorded which). The receptors shown here come from an adult woman who had mild COVID-19 (a few samples of this study predate the infection). Cell type and time point are not known. Both conserved end residues are part of each CDR3. A D gene is named only where the DNA matches it firmly. A row's size may be missing; if present it is once, few, many or a size class.

size	D	V	J	DNA	CDR3
-	-	TRBV4-2	TRBJ2-7	TGTGCCAGCAGCCAAGATAGGGGCGGAAGCTCCTACGAGCAGTACTTC	CASSQDRGGSSYEQYF
-	-	TRBV3-1	TRBJ1-1	TGTGCCAGCAGCGCATATAGGACTGAAGCTTTCTTT	CASSAYRTEAFF
once	TRBD1	TRBV4-1	TRBJ2-3	TGCGCCAGCAGGTACGGGACAGGGGGCACAGATACGCAGTATTTT	CASRYGTGGTDTQYF
few	TRBD1	TRBV3-1	TRBJ1-6	TGTGCCAGCAGCCAACTTGGGACAGGGGGGAATTCACCCCTCCACTTT	CASSQLGTGGNSPLHF
-	TRBD1	TRBV7-3	TRBJ2-1	TGTGCCAGCAGCGGTGGACAGGGCGCCTCCTACAATGAGCAGTTCTTC	CASSGGQGASYNEQFF
few	-	TRBV15	TRBJ2-2	TGTGCCACCAGCAGAGATCCTGGGTACACCGGGGAGCTGTTTTTT	CATSRDPGYTGELFF
-	TRBD2	TRBV6-5	TRBJ2-5	TGTGCCAGCGGCCGGCGGGAGGTTAGAGAGACCCAGTACTTC	CASGRREVRETQYF
few	-	TRBV5-6	TRBJ2-1	TGTGCCAGCAGCCACGGACAGGAGCAGTTCTTC	CASSHGQEQFF
few	TRBD1	TRBV7-9	TRBJ1-6	TGTGCCAGCAGCTTAGAGGGGGCTAGGGATTCACCCCTCCACTTT	CASSLEGARDSPLHF
-	-	TRBV2	TRBJ2-7	TGTGCCAGCAGTGAAGCGCGAATCGAGTGGGAGCAGTACTTC	CASSEARIEWEQYF
few	-	TRBV20-1	TRBJ1-1	TGCAGTGCTAGGAGGGAAATGAACACTGAAGCTTTCTTT	CSARREMNTEAFF
-	-	TRBV24-1	TRBJ1-5	TGTGCCACCAGTGATCGTGGGGATAGCAATCAGCCCCAGCATTTT	CATSDRGDSNQPQHF
-	TRBD2	TRBV9	TRBJ2-2	TGTGCCAGCAGCCCCCGACTAGCGGGAGTTAGCGGGGAGCTGTTTTTT	CASSPRLAGVSGELFF
-	-	TRBV30	TRBJ2-5	TGTGCCTGGACTAGTATGGAGACCCAGTACTTC	CAWTSMETQYF
-	-	TRBV6-5	TRBJ2-5	TGTGCCAGCAGCCCCGGCGCGGGTTCTCAAGAGACCCAGTACTTC	CASSPGAGSQETQYF
many	TRBD1	TRBV20-1	TRBJ1-6	TGCAGTGCTAGATCCGGGACAGGGGGGAATTCACCCCTCCACTTT	CSARSGTGGNSPLHF
few	-	TRBV20-1	TRBJ2-2	TGCAGTGCTAGGCCCGAGACCGGGGAGCTGTTTTTT	CSARPETGELFF
-	TRBD2	TRBV12-3/TRBV12-4	TRBJ2-1	TGTGCCAGCAGCCGACTAGCGGGTACGAGCTCCTACAATGAGCAGTTCTTC	CASSRLAGTSSYNEQFF
-	-	TRBV24-1	TRBJ1-4	TGTGCCACCAGTGAGGGGAAGGGACACGAAAAACTGTTTTTT	CATSEGKGHEKLFF
few	TRBD2	TRBV7-2	TRBJ2-5	TGTGCCAGCAGCTTGACTAGCGGGATCAACCAAGAGACCCAGTACTTC	CASSLTSGINQETQYF
few	TRBD1	TRBV20-1	TRBJ1-1	TGCAGTGCTAGAGTTGCTGACAGGGGGTTGAACACTGAAGCTTTCTTT	CSARVADRGLNTEAFF
-	TRBD2	TRBV12-3/TRBV12-4	TRBJ2-6	TGTGCCAGCAGTTTATTTCGACTAGCGGGAGTATCTGGGGCCAACGTCCTGACTTTC	CASSLFRLAGVSGANVLTF
few	TRBD1	TRBV30	TRBJ1-4	TGTGCCTGGAGTTACCCCGGGACAGGGACCAAACTGTTTTTT	CAWSYPGTGTKLFF
-	TRBD1	TRBV3-1	TRBJ1-1	TGTGCCAGCAGCCAAGGCCCAGGGGGTCGTACTGAAGCTTTCTTT	CASSQGPGGRTEAFF
-	-	TRBV7-2	TRBJ2-3	TGTGCCAGCAGCTCCTTATCGTCATTCTCGGGCACAGATACGCAGTATTTT	CASSSLSSFSGTDTQYF
-	TRBD1	TRBV5-1	TRBJ2-1	TGCGCCAGCAGCTTGGAGGCAGGGGGTAATGTGGATGAGCAGTTCTTC	CASSLEAGGNVDEQFF
-	-	TRBV7-6	TRBJ2-4	TGTGCCAGCAGCCCCTACATTCTTGGGGGGAGGAACATTCAGTACTTC	CASSPYILGGRNIQYF
-	-	TRBV6-5	TRBJ1-1	TGTGCCAGTCGCCGGGTGACCATGAACACTGAAGCTTTCTTT	CASRRVTMNTEAFF
-	-	TRBV15	TRBJ1-6	TGTGCCACCAGCAGAGACAGGAACTATAATTCACCCCTCCACTTT	CATSRDRNYNSPLHF
-	-	TRBV7-8	TRBJ2-1	TGTGCCAGCAGCTTCGAAATCAGGTTTGAGCAGTTCTTC	CASSFEIRFEQFF
few	-	TRBV7-8	TRBJ2-2	TGTGCCAGCAGCTTAGGGGGGGCACGGGATCCCGGGGAGCTGTTTTTT	CASSLGGARDPGELFF
-	-	TRBV5-1	TRBJ2-3	TGCGCCAGCAGCTGGGGGGGCGGGAGCACAGATACGCAGTATTTT	CASSWGGGSTDTQYF
few	-	TRBV6-2/TRBV6-3	TRBJ2-7	TGTGCCAGCAGTTACTCAACAACCTACGAGCAGTACTTC	CASSYSTTYEQYF
-	-	TRBV7-6	TRBJ2-5	TGTGCCAGCAGTCCTGGGGGCCCGGGGACCCAGTACTTC	CASSPGGPGTQYF
-	-	TRBV6-2/TRBV6-3	TRBJ1-1	TGTGCCAGCAGTGGGAATGTACAGGCGGGCACTGAAGCTTTCTTT	CASSGNVQAGTEAFF
-	TRBD2	TRBV5-1	TRBJ2-1	TGCGCCAGCAGCTTGGATGCTAGCGGCAGAGGTGAGCAGTTCTTC	CASSLDASGRGEQFF
few	TRBD2	TRBV7-6	TRBJ2-1	TGTGCCAGCAGCCACAGGGCGGGAGGGCTAAATGAGCAGTTCTTC	CASSHRAGGLNEQFF
-	TRBD1	TRBV19	TRBJ1-6	TGTGCCAGTAGTACCCGACAGGGTCGCTCACCCCTCCACTTT	CASSTRQGRSPLHF
-	TRBD2	TRBV11-1	TRBJ2-1	TGTGCCAGCAGCTTTGGAGCGGGAGAGCAGTTCTTC	CASSFGAGEQFF
many	TRBD2	TRBV5-1	TRBJ2-5	TGCGCCAGCAGCTTGAGGACTAGCGGGGAGGAGACCCAGTACTTC	CASSLRTSGEETQYF
-	-	TRBV12-3/TRBV12-4	TRBJ2-7	TGTGCCAGCAGTTCGGGGGACAGCGCCTACGAGCAGTACTTC	CASSSGDSAYEQYF
-	-	TRBV29-1	TRBJ2-7	TGCAGCGTTGAAGTGGTTAACGAGCAGTACTTC	CSVEVVNEQYF
-	TRBD1	TRBV19	TRBJ1-5	TGTGCCAGTAATCAGGGGGCATGGCAGCCCCAGCATTTT	CASNQGAWQPQHF
many	-	TRBV11-2	TRBJ2-1	TGTGCCAGCAGCTTCACAATGGGGCTTCGCAATGAGCAGTTCTTC	CASSFTMGLRNEQFF
few	-	TRBV10-3	TRBJ2-7	TGTGCCATCACCTCGGGACTGTCTGCCTACGAGCAGTACTTC	CAITSGLSAYEQYF